The 3 T cell receptor beta chains below come from one sample, sequenced in a study of blood T cells in healthy people across ages. A second PCR of roughly 6 to 12 cycles used a sample-barcoded 5' primer and a J-beta primer mix. Each CDR3 protein is one row after TCRdb ran MiXCR on the 5' RACE reads. The sample gives around 870,000 distinct CDR3 sequences, 29% of which show up once; roughly 17% is in the top ten. The source material was blood. These receptors came from a woman of 80 years or more in good health.

On this clonotype: A much bigger clone sits one base away, suggesting this may be a read error. V and J are TRBV20-1 and TRBJ2-3; a weak D match, TRBD2 (5 bases). Germline loops: CDR1 DFQATT, CDR2 SNEGSKA (reference sequence). The length of the CDR3 is 16 residues. The CDR3 loop reads CSVRDYRQTSTDTQYF. Here the CDR3 DNA reads TGCAGTGTTAGAGACTATCGGCAAACTAGCACAGATACGCAGTATTTT.

On this clonotype: It may be a read error: a sequence one base away is much more abundant. V gene TRBV28 combines with J gene TRBJ2-1; D is uncertain. The V gene's germline CDR1 is MDHEN and CDR2 SYDVKM. The CDR3 sequence is 12 residues long. The ends were cut back, 1 base at V and 10 bases at J, with 8 bases in the middle. In nucleotides, the CDR3 is TGTGCCAGCAGTTTATCCGTCGAGGAGCAGTTCTTC. Amino acid sequence: CASSLSVEEQFF.

The sample holds a few counts of this clonotype. A much more abundant neighbour one base away suggests this may be a read error. The J gene is TRBJ2-1, the V gene TRBV29-1; 8 nucleotides align to TRBD2. The J call could be wrong; TRBJ2-7 is a better fit for the DNA end. Germline V CDR1 and CDR2: SQVTM, ANQGSEA. This CDR3 contains 14 residues. The chain's CDR3 is CSSRGASSYNEQYF. The CDR3 DNA reads as TGCAGCTCGCGGGGGGCTAGCTCCTACAATGAGCAGTACTTC.